A single sample gave rise to the 26 T cell receptor beta chains below, sequenced in a study of technical replicates of blood from a few donors. TCRdb keeps only in-frame clones here, not all; method: immunoSEQ multiplex PCR. Altogether 98,000 or so clones are present, approximately 94% being singletons, with the ten largest covering less than 0.25%. Source material: T cells isolated from PBMCs. These receptors all come from a human donor in good health.

CDR3 bases: TGTGCCAGCAGCTTAGACGGTATCCGTGGAAAACTGTTTTTT. Protein product: CASSLDGIRGKLFF. J is TRBJ1-4 and V is TRBV13; D remains ambiguous. V was trimmed by 1 base and J by 10 bases, leaving 13 bases between them. The CDR3 contains 14 residues. In germline, CDR1 is PRHDT, CDR2 FYEKMQ (reference sequence).

This clone was counted a single time. The gene calls are TRBV18 and TRBJ2-1; 7 nucleotides align to TRBD2. The CDR3 is made up of 17 amino acids. Germline-derived CDR1 and CDR2 are KGHSH and LQKENI. J gave up 4 bases and V 2 bases, and 11 bases lay outside the gene matches. The CDR3 DNA follows: TGTGCCAGCTCACCAGGCGGGGGAAGCGGATCGTACAATGAGCAGTTCTTC. It encodes CASSPGGGSGSYNEQFF.

The J gene is TRBJ2-6, the V gene TRBV21-1; no check of the table's D call, TRBD1, against the DNA was made. TRBV21-1 is noted as a pseudogene. The CDR3 has 19 amino acids. The CDR3, as DNA: TGTGCCAGCAGCAAAGCCCTACGGACAGGGGGCGCTGGGGCCAACGTCCTGACTTTC. This codes for CASSKALRTGGAGANVLTF.

The chain carries TRBV4-2 and TRBJ1-2, with 9 bases identical to TRBD1. Germline-derived CDR1 and CDR2 are LGHNA and YNFKEQ. The CDR3 sequence is 16 residues long. J lost 7 bases, V lost 0 bases, and 9 bases had no gene match. As DNA, the CDR3 is TGTGCCAGCAGCCAAGATGGGGGAAGGACAGGGGCTGGCTACACCTTC. Its translation: CASSQDGGRTGAGYTF.

The chain recombines TRBV27 with TRBJ2-1, with 8 bases aligning to TRBD1. The junction had 14 bases not matched to a gene; V was cut back by 4 bases and J by 6 bases. Germline V gives CDR1 MNHEY, CDR2 SMNVEV (reference sequence). The CDR3 has 17 residues. The CDR3: CASSSTGTGPGLNEQFF. As DNA, the CDR3 is TGTGCCAGCAGTTCTACCGGGACAGGACCCGGGCTCAATGAGCAGTTCTTC.

The rearrangement uses TRBV7-8 and TRBJ2-3; the D gene is possibly TRBD2 (7 bases). V was clipped by 3 bases and J by 2 bases, with 15 bases between them. CDR1 and CDR2 from the germline V gene are SGHVS and FQNEAQ. CDR3 length equals 16 residues. CDR3 loop: CASSFSEGGVTDTQYF. Written as DNA, the CDR3 is TGTGCCAGCAGCTTCTCCGAGGGGGGGGTCACAGATACGCAGTATTTT.

CDR3 bases: TGTGCCAGCAGCCGCTTGGCCGGGGGGAGGTCCTACAATGAGCAGTTCTTC. Translation: CASSRLAGGRSYNEQFF. The chain links TRBV7-8 to TRBJ2-1; 7 nucleotides agree with TRBD2. The CDR3 loop spans 17 amino acids. The trim removed 5 bases at V and 1 base at J, leaving 11 bases unmatched. CDR1 is SGHVS and CDR2 is FQNEAQ in the germline V gene.

The rearrangement joins TRBV19 to TRBJ2-2; 9 positions match TRBD1. CDR1 and CDR2 from the germline V gene are LNHDA and SQIVND (reference sequence). This CDR3 spans 15 amino acids. V lost 6 bases and J lost 1; bases outside the gene matches: 3. The CDR3 loop reads CASRGTGRNTGELFF. CDR3 nucleotide sequence: TGTGCCAGTAGGGGGACAGGGCGGAACACCGGGGAGCTGTTTTTT.

The CDR3 DNA sequence: TGTGCCAGCAGCTTCTGGACTAGTCAAGAGACCCAGTACTTC. Protein: CASSFWTSQETQYF. The V gene is TRBV5-6, the J gene TRBJ2-5; 7 nucleotides agree with TRBD2. The germline V gene has CDR1 SGHDT and CDR2 YYEEEE. This CDR3 spans 14 amino acids. The junction had 3 bases not matched to a gene; V was cut back by 2 bases and J by 2 bases. Complete variable domain (other parts from reference TRBV5-6 and TRBJ2-5): DAGVTQSPTHLIKTRGQQVTLRCSPKSGHDTVSWYQQALGQGPQFIFQYYEEEERQRGNFPDRFSGHQFPNYSSELNVNALLLGDSALYLCASSFWTSQETQYFGPGTRLLVL.

This clone was seen a single time. This rearrangement joins TRBV19 to TRBJ2-1; the D gene is possibly TRBD2 (6 bases). Germline V gene lookup returns CDR1 LNHDA and CDR2 SQIVND (reference sequence). V was cut by 5 bases and J by 6 bases, with 17 bases left in between. This CDR3 is built from 15 residues. The CDR3 here is CASSGGLPNLNEQFF. CDR3 DNA sequence: TGTGCCAGTAGTGGGGGACTCCCGAATCTCAATGAGCAGTTCTTC. The full variable domain, rest sourced from reference TRBV19 and TRBJ2-1, is DGGITQSPKYLFRKEGQNVTLSCEQNLNHDAMYWYRQDPGQGLRLIYYSQIVNDFQKGDIAEGYSVSREKKESFPLTVTSAQKNPTAFYLCASSGGLPNLNEQFFGPGTRLTVL.

The chain joins TRBV5-4 to TRBJ2-7; D may be TRBD2 (6 bases). Germline assignment: CDR1 SGHNT and CDR2 YYREEE (reference sequence). CDR3 size: 14 residues. Trimming shortened V by 1 base and J by 2 bases, and 10 bases separated the two germline ends. The CDR3 region is CASSLWGGTYEQYF. The CDR3 region has the DNA TGTGCCAGCAGCTTGTGGGGCGGGACCTACGAGCAGTACTTC.

This sequence joins TRBV10-1 and TRBJ2-1, with D tentatively TRBD1 (5 bases). Germline CDR1 reads WNHNN; CDR2 reads SYGVQD (reference sequence). Trimming took off 4 bases at V and 5 bases at J, with 9 bases between the two ends. The CDR3 has 13 amino acids. CDR3: CASSAQQDNEQFF. The CDR3 DNA follows: TGCGCCAGCAGTGCCCAACAGGACAATGAGCAGTTCTTC.

The chain is built from TRBV5-8 and TRBJ2-7, with 7 bases fitting TRBD2. Looked up from germline, CDR1 is SGHTS and CDR2 is YDEGEE. V lost 1 base to trimming and J lost 5 bases; unmatched junction nucleotides: 9. The CDR3 runs 15 residues. The CDR3 sequence: CASSLNFGGIDEQYF. The CDR3 DNA follows: TGTGCCAGCAGCTTGAATTTCGGGGGGATTGACGAGCAGTACTTC. Combining the CDR3 with reference TRBV5-8 and TRBJ2-7 gives the whole variable domain EAGVTQSPTHLIKTRGQQATLRCSPISGHTSVYWYQQALGLGLQFLLWYDEGEERNRGNFPPRFSGRQFPNYSSELNVNALELEDSALYLCASSLNFGGIDEQYFGPGTRLTVT.

V usage is TRBV7-8 and J usage is TRBJ1-3; perhaps TRBD1 as D (6 bases). The CDR3 contains 15 residues. V lost 4 bases and J lost 0, with 10 bases in between. Germline CDR1 is SGHVS and CDR2 is FQNEAQ. For the CDR3, the DNA is TGTGCCAGCAGCTCGGACAGCTACTCTGGAAACACCATATATTTT. It encodes CASSSDSYSGNTIYF.

This clone was seen a single time. J is TRBJ1-1 and V is TRBV23-1, with a possible D match to TRBD1 (5 bases). TRBV23-1 has ORF status, its function being uncertain. The V gene lost 3 bases and the J gene lost 7 bases, with 15 bases spanning the gap. This CDR3 is 14 amino acids long. The CDR3 bases are TGCGCCAGCAGTCATAAACAGGTGCAGAGTGAAGCTTTCTTT. Its translation: CASSHKQVQSEAFF.

The chain links TRBV7-7 to TRBJ2-2; D is uncertain. This CDR3 has 12 residues. V shed 5 bases and J shed 6 bases, with 7 bases lying between them. Per the germline V gene, CDR1 is SSHAT and CDR2 is FNYEAQ (reference sequence). The chain's CDR3 is CASSPPAGELFF. CDR3 bases: TGTGCCAGCAGCCCCCCCGCCGGGGAGCTGTTTTTT.

This clone occurred a few times. This chain uses TRBV30 with TRBJ2-4; 8 bases are a match to TRBD1. CDR3 size: 16 residues. The V and J ends lost 4 bases and 3 bases, in that order; junction bases with no gene match: 11. The germline V gene has CDR1 GTSNPN and CDR2 SVGIG (reference sequence). The DNA of the CDR3 is TGTGCCTGGAATCCCTCGGCAGGGGGCGTCAAAAACATTCAGTACTTC. Translation gives CAWNPSAGGVKNIQYF.

The chain combines TRBV7-9 with TRBJ1-5; TRBD1 might be the D (5 bases). Germline V CDR1 and CDR2: SEHNR, FQNEAQ (reference sequence). The CDR3 consists of 13 residues. V was shortened by 8 bases and J by 7 bases, with 15 bases between the two germline ends. The CDR3 nucleotides read TGTGCCAGCTGCCCCCAGGGAAGCCAGCCCCAGCATTTT. This sequence encodes CASCPQGSQPQHF. The full variable domain, with the rest looked up from reference TRBV7-9 and TRBJ1-5, is DTGVSQNPRHKITKRGQNVTFRCDPISEHNRLYWYRQTLGQGPEFLTYFQNEAQLEKSRLLSDRFSAERPKGSFSTLEIQRTEQGDSAMYLCASCPQGSQPQHFGDGTRLSIL.

This clone was counted a single time. J is TRBJ2-1 and V is TRBV5-1, with TRBD1 as a possible D gene (6 bases). V lost 8 bases and J lost 3, with 15 bases in between. There are 14 residues in the CDR3. Germline V gives CDR1 SGHRS, CDR2 YFSETQ. DNA of the CDR3: TGCGCCAGTTCCGCAGGGGATCTCTACAATGAGCAGTTCTTC. Its translation is CASSAGDLYNEQFF.

The V gene is TRBV27, the J gene TRBJ2-1; 12 nucleotides align to TRBD1. The CDR3 has 14 amino acids. Germline V gene data show CDR1 as MNHEY and CDR2 as SMNVEV (reference sequence). J lost 6 bases, V lost 9 bases, and 6 bases had no gene match. CDR3 nucleotide sequence: TGTGCCAGGGGCGTGGGACAGGGGGCCAATGAGCAGTTCTTC. Amino acids: CARGVGQGANEQFF.

V and J are TRBV30 and TRBJ1-1; 9 bases are shared with TRBD1. This CDR3 is 16 amino acids long. V shed 3 bases and J 3 bases; nucleotides not matched to a gene: 11. Looked up from germline, CDR1 is GTSNPN and CDR2 is SVGIG (reference sequence). The CDR3 DNA follows: TGTGCCTGGAGGTCCGACAGGGGGACTTTTTACACTGAAGCTTTCTTT. It translates to CAWRSDRGTFYTEAFF.

This sequence joins TRBV20-1 and TRBJ2-7; TRBD1 might be the D (5 bases). The length of the CDR3 is 11 residues. Trimming pared 5 bases from V and 6 bases from J, leaving 11 bases between. CDR1 is DFQATT and CDR2 is SNEGSKA in the germline V gene (reference sequence). The CDR3 region is CSALLRGEQYF. For the CDR3, the DNA is TGCAGTGCTCTCTTAAGGGGCGAGCAGTACTTC.

The V call is TRBV28, the J call TRBJ2-5, with 12 bases aligning to TRBD2. CDR1 is MDHEN and CDR2 is SYDVKM in the germline V gene. The V segment lost 5 bases and the J segment 3 bases; nucleotides outside the gene matches: 7. This CDR3 spans 16 amino acids. CDR3 bases: TGTGCCAGCAGTACCTCTAGCGGGAGGGTGGAAGAGACCCAGTACTTC. It translates to CASSTSSGRVEETQYF. The whole variable domain, filled in from reference TRBV28 and TRBJ2-5, reads DVKVTQSSRYLVKRTGEKVFLECVQDMDHENMFWYRQDPGLGLRLIYFSYDVKMKEKGDIPEGYSVSREKKERFSLILESASTNQTSMYLCASSTSSGRVEETQYFGPGTRLLVL.

V gene TRBV5-1 combines with J gene TRBJ2-7, with D possibly TRBD2 on 5 matching bases. This CDR3 is built from 13 residues. Trimming took 1 base from V and 7 from J, leaving 12 bases between them. The V gene's germline CDR1 is SGHRS and CDR2 YFSETQ. CDR3 DNA: TGCGCCAGCAGCTTGTACGAGGGCGTGGAGCAGTACTTC. Encoded protein: CASSLYEGVEQYF. Full variable domain (missing parts from reference TRBV5-1 and TRBJ2-7): KAGVTQTPRYLIKTRGQQVTLSCSPISGHRSVSWYQQTPGQGLQFLFEYFSETQRNKGNFPGRFSGRQFSNSRSEMNVSTLELGDSALYLCASSLYEGVEQYFGPGTRLTVT.

The chain carries TRBV6-6 and TRBJ1-5; a weak D match, TRBD1 (6 bases). This CDR3 has 15 amino acids. Germline V gene sequence: CDR1 MNHNY, CDR2 SVGAGI (reference sequence). Trimming removed 2 bases from V and 5 bases from J, with 13 bases in between. The CDR3 spells CASSYEQGPYQPQHF. CDR3 DNA: TGTGCCAGCAGTTACGAACAGGGACCCTATCAGCCCCAGCATTTT.

The chain joins TRBV9 to TRBJ2-3, with 9 bases that match TRBD1. This CDR3 has 17 residues. The V and J ends lost 0 bases and 4 bases, in that order; junction bases with no gene match: 9. Germline V gene lookup returns CDR1 SGDLS and CDR2 YYNGEE. The CDR3 sequence is CASSVEVGQGLPDTQYF. In DNA form, the CDR3 reads TGTGCCAGCAGCGTAGAGGTGGGACAGGGCTTGCCAGATACGCAGTATTTT. Full variable domain (rest looked up from reference TRBV9 and TRBJ2-3): DSGVTQTPKHLITATGQRVTLRCSPRSGDLSVYWYQQSLDQGLQFLIQYYNGEERAKGNILERFSAQQFPDLHSELNLSSLELGDSALYFCASSVEVGQGLPDTQYFGPGTRLTVL.